This entry describes one T cell receptor (beta chain). Its cognate antigen is unknown. This sample was taken from a study of OX40 agonist ivuxolimab in advanced cancers. The wider study: Having had anti-PD-1, anti-PD-L1 or anti-CTLA-4 therapy before was allowed, and over 35% had some. General study results and limits: The antigens recognized by the expanded peripheral T cells, that is their antigen specificity, were not determined. Low clonal expansion, among the lowest seen, marked partial responders at 0.1-3.0 mg/kg.

The table came from immunoSEQ multiplex PCR; TCRdb's copy has only in-frame clones and leaves some out. The sample contains tens of thousands of clones, approximately 90% of which appear only once. The V gene's germline CDR1 is KGHSH and CDR2 LQKENI. The CDR3 contains 16 residues. Trimming removed 4 bases from V and 6 bases from J; junction bases left unmatched: 10. The study sampled blood at baseline, cycle 4 day 1, and cycle 7 day 1. The gene calls are TRBV18 and TRBJ1-4; 8 nucleotides match TRBD1. Sequencing used CD4+ or CD8+ T cells sorted from blood, obtained in a trial of the OX40 agonist ivuxolimab. This receptor was taken from an adult with an advanced solid tumor such as melanoma, head and neck, liver or kidney cancer. The CDR3 protein is CASSLSLSTGDEKLFF. The CDR3 bases are TGTGCCAGCTCACTATCTTTGTCGACAGGGGATGAAAAACTGTTTTTT.